Below are 4 T cell receptor beta chains sequenced from a single sample in a study of cytomegalovirus exposure and HLA in healthy donors. With 60 Vbeta and 13 Jbeta primers, the PCR was carried out. The protocol was immunoSEQ multiplex PCR, while the TCRdb copy is restricted to in-frame clones and leaves out a portion. This repertoire shows around 160,000 clones, 79% found once; its top ten account for about 6.9%. Material: PBMCs. The receptors come from a middle-aged woman in good health and CMV-seropositive.

V gene TRBV5-1 combines with J gene TRBJ2-1; maybe TRBD1 (6 bases). Per the germline V gene, CDR1 is SGHRS and CDR2 is YFSETQ. V lost 0 bases and J lost 5, with 9 bases in between. The CDR3 is made up of 14 amino acids. The CDR3 loop reads CASSLVGQNNEQFF. The CDR3 bases are TGCGCCAGCAGCTTGGTAGGACAGAACAATGAGCAGTTCTTC.

This sequence joins TRBV29-1 and TRBJ2-7, with D maybe TRBD1 (5 bases). The CDR3 runs 13 residues. V was trimmed by 5 bases and J by 0 bases, leaving 11 bases between them. Looked up from germline, CDR1 is SQVTM and CDR2 is ANQGSEA. The CDR3 loop reads CSVRGRISYEQYF. For the CDR3, the DNA is TGCAGCGTTAGGGGCAGGATCTCCTACGAGCAGTACTTC.

The chain carries TRBV6-1 and TRBJ2-2, with 7 positions matching TRBD2. The CDR3 is made up of 16 amino acids. Germline CDR1 reads MNHNS; CDR2 reads SASEGT. The ends lost 1 base at V and 1 base at J; junction bases unmatched: 3. CDR3 protein: CASSEGGTKNTGELFF. In DNA, the CDR3 is TGTGCCAGCAGTGAAGGGGGGACTAAGAACACCGGGGAGCTGTTTTTT.

This clone has more than one count but fewer than ten. The genes are TRBV4-1 and TRBJ2-1; 9 bases fit TRBD1. CDR1 is MGHRA and CDR2 is YSYEKL in the germline V gene. The ends lost 3 bases at V and 8 bases at J; junction bases unmatched: 2. The CDR3 is 13 amino acids. Here the CDR3 DNA reads TGCGCCAGCAGCCATACAGGGGGCTATGAGCAGTTCTTC. It is translated as CASSHTGGYEQFF.